This T cell receptor beta chain emerged from a study of Tregs in tolerant kidney transplant recipients. Study results and caveats: Nucleotide sequences could not be compared across some patients' samples due to primer changes.

Comment on this clone: What it binds is unknown.

Assay used: immunoSEQ multiplex PCR; TCRdb lists only in-frame clones, some missing. Among about 50,000 clones, roughly nine tenths were seen once, and the ten largest hold roughly 15%. Trimming stripped 1 base from V and 5 bases from J, with 14 bases between. CDR3 size: 15 residues. Germline CDR1 and CDR2: MGHRA and YSYEKL. Related graft donors supplied nonmyeloablative bone marrow transplants, and mixed chimerism was transient. CD4+CD25+CD127- Tregs, CD4+CD25- non-Tregs, CD4 and CD8 cells were sorted. The V call is TRBV4-1, the J call TRBJ1-1; a possible D gene is TRBD1 (5 bases). The sample consisted of CD8+ T cells from blood (PBMCs), taken 12 months after the transplant. The TCR originated in a human patient who received a combined kidney and bone marrow transplant. Some T cells may have originated in the graft donor. CDR3 DNA: TGCGCCAGCAGCCAAGCAGGCCAGGGATATACTGAAGCTTTCTTT. It yields the protein CASSQAGQGYTEAFF.